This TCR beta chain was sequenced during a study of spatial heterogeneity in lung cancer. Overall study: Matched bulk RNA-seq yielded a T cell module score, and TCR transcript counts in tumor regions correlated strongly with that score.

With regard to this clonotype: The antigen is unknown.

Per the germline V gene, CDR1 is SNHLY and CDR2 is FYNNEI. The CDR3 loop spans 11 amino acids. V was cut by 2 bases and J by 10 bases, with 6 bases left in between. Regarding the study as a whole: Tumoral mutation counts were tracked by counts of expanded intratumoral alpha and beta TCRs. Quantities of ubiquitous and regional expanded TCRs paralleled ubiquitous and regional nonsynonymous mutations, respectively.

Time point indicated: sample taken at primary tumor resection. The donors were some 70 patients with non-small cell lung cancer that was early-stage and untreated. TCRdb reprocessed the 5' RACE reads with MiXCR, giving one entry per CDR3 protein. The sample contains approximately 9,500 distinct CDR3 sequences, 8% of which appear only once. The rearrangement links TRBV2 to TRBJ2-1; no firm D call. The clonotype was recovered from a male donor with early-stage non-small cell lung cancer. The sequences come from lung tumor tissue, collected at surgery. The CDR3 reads CASSELEEQFF. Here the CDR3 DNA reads TGTGCCAGCAGTGAATTAGAGGAGCAGTTCTTC.